The clone carrying this T cell receptor (beta chain) has just one count. Assay used: immunoSEQ multiplex PCR; TCRdb lists only in-frame clones, some missing. The profile shows about 100,000 clones, nearly 95% of them singletons. The data were obtained in a study of T cells in pancreatic ductal adenocarcinoma. V was pared by 6 bases and J by 8 bases, with 3 bases of the junction left unmatched. The CDR3 length is 14 residues. The germline V gene has CDR1 ENHRY and CDR2 SYGVKD. The selected patients with pancreatic ductal adenocarcinoma had surgery but no neoadjuvant therapy. Sequenced: PBMCs. J is TRBJ2-1 and V is TRBV10-3, with 14 bases matching TRBD2. This TCR was recovered from a human donor with pancreatic ductal adenocarcinoma. CDR3 DNA sequence: TGTGCCATCAGGGTGACTAGCGGGAGGGATGAGCAGTTCTTC. As protein: CAIRVTSGRDEQFF.